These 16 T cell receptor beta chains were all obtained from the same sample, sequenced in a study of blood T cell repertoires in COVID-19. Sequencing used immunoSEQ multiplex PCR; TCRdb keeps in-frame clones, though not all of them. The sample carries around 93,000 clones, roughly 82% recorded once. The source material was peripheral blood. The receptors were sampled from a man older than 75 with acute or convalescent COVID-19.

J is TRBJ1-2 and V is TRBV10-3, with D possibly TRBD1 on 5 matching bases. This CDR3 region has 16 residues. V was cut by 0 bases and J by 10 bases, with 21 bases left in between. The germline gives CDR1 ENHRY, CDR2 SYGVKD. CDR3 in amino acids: CAISESLKAGSRDYTF. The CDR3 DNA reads TGTGCCATCAGTGAGTCGCTCAAGGCAGGGTCCAGGGACTACACCTTC.

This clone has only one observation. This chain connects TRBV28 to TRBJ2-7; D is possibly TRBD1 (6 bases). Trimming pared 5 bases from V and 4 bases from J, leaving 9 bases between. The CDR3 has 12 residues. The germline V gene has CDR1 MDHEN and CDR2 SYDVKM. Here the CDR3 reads CASSQGRYEQYF. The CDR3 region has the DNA TGTGCCAGCAGTCAGGGGCGGTACGAGCAGTACTTC.

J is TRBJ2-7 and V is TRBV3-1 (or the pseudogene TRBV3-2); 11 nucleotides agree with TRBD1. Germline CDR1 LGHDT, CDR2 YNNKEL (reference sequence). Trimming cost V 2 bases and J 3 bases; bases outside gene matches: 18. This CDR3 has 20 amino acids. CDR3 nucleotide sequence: TGTGCCAGCAGCCAATCTTGGGACAGGGGGGGGCCGGGCGAAAACTACGAGCAGTACTTC. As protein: CASSQSWDRGGPGENYEQYF.

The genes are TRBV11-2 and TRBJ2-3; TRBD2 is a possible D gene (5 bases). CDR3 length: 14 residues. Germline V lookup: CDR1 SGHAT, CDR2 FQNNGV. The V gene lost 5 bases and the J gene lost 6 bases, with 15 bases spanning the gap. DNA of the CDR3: TGTGCCAGCAGCCCAGGTTTAAGCGGCGATACGCAGTATTTT. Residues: CASSPGLSGDTQYF. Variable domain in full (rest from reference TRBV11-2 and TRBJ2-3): EAGVAQSPRYKIIEKRQSVAFWCNPISGHATLYWYQQILGQGPKLLIQFQNNGVVDDSQLPKDRFSAERLKGVDSTLKIQPAKLEDSAVYLCASSPGLSGDTQYFGPGTRLTVL.

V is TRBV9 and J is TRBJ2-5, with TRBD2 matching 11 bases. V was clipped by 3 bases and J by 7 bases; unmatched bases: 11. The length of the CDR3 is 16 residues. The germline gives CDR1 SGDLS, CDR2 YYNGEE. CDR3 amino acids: CASSAPGTSGSGTQYF. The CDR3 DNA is TGTGCCAGCAGCGCCCCGGGGACTAGCGGTTCTGGGACCCAGTACTTC.

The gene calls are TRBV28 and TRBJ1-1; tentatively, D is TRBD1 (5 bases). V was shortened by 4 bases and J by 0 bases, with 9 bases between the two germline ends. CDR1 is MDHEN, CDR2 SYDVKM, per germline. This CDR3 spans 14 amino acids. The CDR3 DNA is TGTGCCAGCAGTTCCCTGACAGTGAACACTGAAGCTTTCTTT. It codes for CASSSLTVNTEAFF.

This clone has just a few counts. CDR3 sequence reads: CAWSYQGSHTEAFF. As DNA, the CDR3 is TGTGCCTGGAGTTACCAGGGTTCCCACACTGAAGCTTTCTTT. The chain employs TRBV30 and TRBJ1-1, with a possible D match to TRBD1 (5 bases). Trimming cost V 2 bases and J 3 bases, with 13 bases left between them. CDR1 and CDR2 (germline): GTSNPN, SVGIG (reference sequence). CDR3 length: 14 amino acids. Full variable domain (outside the CDR3, taken from reference TRBV30 and TRBJ1-1): SQTIHQWPATLVQPVGSPLSLECTVEGTSNPNLYWYRQAAGRGLQLLFYSVGIGQISSEVPQNLSASRPQDRQFILSSKKLLLSDSGFYLCAWSYQGSHTEAFFGQGTRLTVV.

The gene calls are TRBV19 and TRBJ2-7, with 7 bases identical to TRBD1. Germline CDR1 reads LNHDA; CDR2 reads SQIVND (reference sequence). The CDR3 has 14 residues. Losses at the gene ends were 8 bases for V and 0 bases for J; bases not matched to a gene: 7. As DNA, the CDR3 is TGTGCCAGTTCCCTCGGGACAGCCTCCTACGAGCAGTACTTC. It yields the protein CASSLGTASYEQYF. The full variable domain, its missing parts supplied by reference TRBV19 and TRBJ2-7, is DGGITQSPKYLFRKEGQNVTLSCEQNLNHDAMYWYRQDPGQGLRLIYYSQIVNDFQKGDIAEGYSVSREKKESFPLTVTSAQKNPTAFYLCASSLGTASYEQYFGPGTRLTVT.

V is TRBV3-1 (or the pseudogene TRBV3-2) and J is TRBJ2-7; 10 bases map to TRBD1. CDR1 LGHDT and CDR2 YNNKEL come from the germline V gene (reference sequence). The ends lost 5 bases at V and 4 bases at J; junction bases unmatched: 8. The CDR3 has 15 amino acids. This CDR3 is CASSTRDRGRYEQYF. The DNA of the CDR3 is TGTGCCAGCAGCACCCGGGACAGGGGAAGGTACGAGCAGTACTTC.

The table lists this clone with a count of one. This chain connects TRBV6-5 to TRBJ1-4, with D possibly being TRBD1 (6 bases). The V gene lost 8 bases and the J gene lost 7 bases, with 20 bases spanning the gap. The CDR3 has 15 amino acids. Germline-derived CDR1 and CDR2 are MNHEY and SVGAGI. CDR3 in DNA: TGTGCCAGCGGGCCCCGGGGGGGGGCGAGTGAAAAACTGTTTTTT. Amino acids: CASGPRGGASEKLFF.

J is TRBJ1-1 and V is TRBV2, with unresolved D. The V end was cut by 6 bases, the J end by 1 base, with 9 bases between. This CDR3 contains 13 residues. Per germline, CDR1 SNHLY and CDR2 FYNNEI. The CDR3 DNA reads TGTGCCAGCAGGGTGACACCGAACACTGAAGCTTTCTTT. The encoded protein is CASRVTPNTEAFF. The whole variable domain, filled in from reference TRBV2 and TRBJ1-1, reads EPEVTQTPSHQVTQMGQEVILRCVPISNHLYFYWYRQILGQKVEFLVSFYNNEISEKSEIFDDQFSVERPDGSNFTLKIRSTKLEDSAMYFCASRVTPNTEAFFGQGTRLTVV.

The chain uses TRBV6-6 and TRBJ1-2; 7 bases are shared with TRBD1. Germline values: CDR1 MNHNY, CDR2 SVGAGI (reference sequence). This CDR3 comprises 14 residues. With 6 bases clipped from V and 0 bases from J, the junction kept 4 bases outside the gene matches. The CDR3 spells CASSRQGPNYGYTF. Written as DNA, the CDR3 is TGTGCCAGCAGCCGACAGGGCCCTAACTATGGCTACACCTTC.

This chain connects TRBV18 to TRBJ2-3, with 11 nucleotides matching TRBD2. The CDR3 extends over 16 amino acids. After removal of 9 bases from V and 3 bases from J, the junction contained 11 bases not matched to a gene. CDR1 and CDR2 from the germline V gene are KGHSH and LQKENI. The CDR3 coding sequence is TGTGCCAGTCTCCGCGTAGCGGGAGGGACGACAGATACGCAGTATTTT. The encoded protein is CASLRVAGGTTDTQYF.

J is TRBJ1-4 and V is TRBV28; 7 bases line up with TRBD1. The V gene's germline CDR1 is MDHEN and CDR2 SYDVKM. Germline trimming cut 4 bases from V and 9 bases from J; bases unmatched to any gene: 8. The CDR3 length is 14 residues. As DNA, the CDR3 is TGTGCCAGCAGTTCCCCGGGACAGATCCAAAAACTGTTTTTT. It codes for CASSSPGQIQKLFF. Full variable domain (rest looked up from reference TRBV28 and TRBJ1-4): DVKVTQSSRYLVKRTGEKVFLECVQDMDHENMFWYRQDPGLGLRLIYFSYDVKMKEKGDIPEGYSVSREKKERFSLILESASTNQTSMYLCASSSPGQIQKLFFGSGTQLSVL.

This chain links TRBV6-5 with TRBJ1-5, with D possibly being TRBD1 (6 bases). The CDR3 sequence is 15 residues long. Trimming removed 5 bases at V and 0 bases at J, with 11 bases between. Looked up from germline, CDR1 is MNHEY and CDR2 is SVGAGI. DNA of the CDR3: TGTGCCAGCAGTATGACAGGAAATAGCAATCAGCCCCAGCATTTT. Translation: CASSMTGNSNQPQHF.

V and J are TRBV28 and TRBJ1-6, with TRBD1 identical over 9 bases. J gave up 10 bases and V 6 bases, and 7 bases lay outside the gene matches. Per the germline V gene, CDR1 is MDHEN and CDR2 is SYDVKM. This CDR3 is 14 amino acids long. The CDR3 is CASRSGQGGSPLHF. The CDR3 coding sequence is TGTGCCAGCAGGTCGGGACAGGGAGGCTCACCCCTCCACTTT.